Each of the 13 T cell receptor beta chains below was sequenced from the same sample in a study of CD8 T cells in ankylosing spondylitis. TCRdb reprocessed the 5' RACE reads via MiXCR and lists one record per CDR3 protein. The data contain roughly 230,000 distinct CDR3 sequences, about 18% of them seen just once; the ten biggest clones take up over 25%. The sample comprised blood, either unsorted or a sorted T cell fraction (not recorded which). The receptors were sampled from a male donor with ankylosing spondylitis or in good health (not recorded which).

This clonotype was picked up a small number of times. The chain links TRBV5-1 to TRBJ2-7; D gene unclear. This CDR3 is built from 14 residues. Looked up from germline, CDR1 is SGHRS and CDR2 is YFSETQ. The V and J ends lost 0 bases and 3 bases respectively, with 10 bases between them. This chain's CDR3 is CASSLEGLFYEQYF. The CDR3, as DNA: TGCGCCAGCAGCTTGGAGGGTCTCTTCTACGAGCAGTACTTC.

This rearrangement joins TRBV15 to TRBJ1-5; TRBD1 is a possible D gene (6 bases). Germline V lookup: CDR1 LNHNV, CDR2 YYDKDF (reference sequence). V lost 5 bases and J 4 bases, leaving 15 bases between the germline ends. The CDR3 totals 15 residues. In DNA form, the CDR3 reads TGTGCCACCAGCGATTCAACAGGGTCAAATCAGCCCCAGCATTTT. This codes for CATSDSTGSNQPQHF.

The chain has TRBV20-1 and TRBJ2-7, with 9 bases aligning to TRBD1. The trim removed 0 bases at V and 4 bases at J, leaving 7 bases unmatched. CDR3 length equals 15 residues. Per germline, CDR1 DFQATT and CDR2 SNEGSKA (reference sequence). The CDR3 reads CSARDKGTGLYEQYF. CDR3 bases: TGCAGTGCTAGAGATAAAGGGACAGGGTTGTACGAGCAGTACTTC.

This clonotype has only a few counts. The rearrangement links TRBV10-3 to TRBJ2-1, with TRBD1 matching 7 bases. V lost 0 bases, J lost 9 bases, and 2 bases stayed unmatched. CDR1 ENHRY and CDR2 SYGVKD come from the germline V gene. The CDR3 is 13 residues long. This CDR3 reads CAISESTGSEQFF. The CDR3 region has the DNA TGTGCCATCAGTGAGTCGACAGGGTCTGAGCAGTTCTTC.

This clonotype was detected only a few times. This chain uses TRBV7-6 with TRBJ2-2, with 7 bases fitting TRBD1. The CDR3 contains 13 residues. In germline, CDR1 is SGHVS, CDR2 FNYEAQ. The J segment lost 2 bases and the V segment lost 11 bases, leaving 5 bases of the junction unmatched. The CDR3 region has the DNA TGTGCCTCTGGGGACAGCAACACCGGGGAGCTGTTTTTT. Translating gives CASGDSNTGELFF. The full variable domain, with the rest looked up from reference TRBV7-6 and TRBJ2-2, is GAGVSQSPRYKVTKRGQDVALRCDPISGHVSLYWYRQALGQGPEFLTYFNYEAQQDKSGLPNDRFSAERPEGSISTLTIQRTEQRDSAMYRCASGDSNTGELFFGEGSRLTVL.

A few counts support this clonotype. CDR3 sequence reads: CASSNGQGADTDTQYF. CDR3 nucleotides: TGTGCCAGCAGCAACGGACAGGGGGCGGACACAGATACGCAGTATTTT. This sequence joins TRBV7-9 and TRBJ2-3, with 11 bases fitting TRBD1. V was clipped by 5 bases and J by 2 bases; unmatched bases: 6. The CDR3 runs to 16 residues. The V gene's germline CDR1 is SEHNR and CDR2 FQNEAQ (reference sequence).

This clonotype showed up many times. This chain links TRBV7-8 with TRBJ2-7, with TRBD2 identical over 8 bases. After removal of 0 bases from V and 11 bases from J, the junction contained 9 bases not matched to a gene. Germline loops: CDR1 SGHVS, CDR2 FQNEAQ. This CDR3 region has 14 residues. In DNA form, the CDR3 reads TGTGCCAGCAGCTTAGCTGGTTGGAGTAGCGGGGAGTACTTC. It translates to CASSLAGWSSGEYF. Based on the CDR3 plus reference TRBV7-8 and TRBJ2-7, the full variable domain is GAGVSQSPRYKVAKRGQDVALRCDPISGHVSLFWYQQALGQGPEFLTYFQNEAQLDKSGLPSDRFFAERPEGSVSTLKIQRTQQEDSAVYLCASSLAGWSSGEYFGPGTRLTVT.

This chain links TRBV10-3 with TRBJ1-5; D call uncertain. Germline V gives CDR1 ENHRY, CDR2 SYGVKD. This CDR3 region has 13 residues. V was shortened by 2 bases and J by 8 bases, with 10 bases between the two germline ends. The CDR3 is CAISEPPPEPQHF. In DNA, the CDR3 is TGTGCCATCAGTGAGCCCCCCCCGGAGCCCCAGCATTTT.

The chain combines TRBV12-3 or TRBV12-4 with TRBJ1-1, with TRBD1 matching over 7 bases. Trimming took 4 bases from V and 3 from J; bases not matched to a gene: 5. The CDR3 sequence is 14 residues long. The CDR3 spells CASSSPRGDTEAFF. CDR3 DNA: TGTGCCAGCAGTTCCCCCAGGGGGGACACTGAAGCTTTCTTT.

In its sample, this clonotype was seen a few times. The chain recombines TRBV6-1 with TRBJ1-1, with a possible D match to TRBD1 (6 bases). Looked up from germline, CDR1 is MNHNS and CDR2 is SASEGT. This CDR3 region has 15 residues. The V gene lost 6 bases and the J gene lost 1 base, with 15 bases spanning the gap. The CDR3 DNA reads as TGTGCCAGCAGGGAGAGACAGGACGCGAACACTGAAGCTTTCTTT. This gives the protein CASRERQDANTEAFF.

The chain employs TRBV7-9 and TRBJ2-1; D tentatively fits TRBD1 or TRBD2 (5 bases each). The ends were cut back, 0 bases at V and 0 bases at J, with 9 bases in the middle. CDR3 size: 16 residues. Germline loops: CDR1 SEHNR, CDR2 FQNEAQ (reference sequence). The CDR3 reads CASSLAGVHSYNEQFF. CDR3 DNA sequence: TGTGCCAGCAGCTTAGCGGGGGTACACTCCTACAATGAGCAGTTCTTC.

The CDR3, as DNA: TGTGCCAGCAGCCACGGCTGGGATAGCGGGAGTCATGAGCAGTTCTTC. Its translation: CASSHGWDSGSHEQFF. This rearrangement joins TRBV3-1 to TRBJ2-1; 9 bases map to TRBD2. The CDR3 runs 16 residues. Trimming took 3 bases from V and 8 from J; bases not matched to a gene: 11. In germline, CDR1 is LGHDT, CDR2 YNNKEL (reference sequence).

The rearrangement links TRBV5-6 to TRBJ2-2, with D perhaps matching TRBD1 or TRBD2 (5 bases each). CDR3 length: 16 amino acids. The V end lost 4 bases, the J end lost 3 bases, and 16 bases lay between the germline ends. Germline V lookup: CDR1 SGHDT, CDR2 YYEEEE. The CDR3: CASSPPEGPYTGELFF. For the CDR3, the DNA is TGTGCCAGCAGCCCACCCGAGGGGCCCTACACCGGGGAGCTGTTTTTT. The full variable domain, completed using reference TRBV5-6 and TRBJ2-2, is DAGVTQSPTHLIKTRGQQVTLRCSPKSGHDTVSWYQQALGQGPQFIFQYYEEEERQRGNFPDRFSGHQFPNYSSELNVNALLLGDSALYLCASSPPEGPYTGELFFGEGSRLTVL.